Listed below are T cell receptor beta chains from one sample, sequenced in a study of CD8+ T cells in alopecia areata. Method: immunoSEQ multiplex PCR; TCRdb's copy keeps in-frame clones and lacks some. The sample lists some 200,000 clones; roughly 50% were seen once. The sample in question was CD4+ T cells sorted from blood, obtained at week 24, from a patient treated with tofacitinib. The source of these receptors is a human donor with alopecia areata. Both conserved end residues are part of each CDR3. A D gene is named only where the DNA matches it firmly. Some rows have no size entry. The others give once, few or many, or a class for an expanded clone.

J gene	D gene	clone size	V gene	CDR3 DNA	CDR3 protein
TRBJ2-4	-	-	TRBV29-1	TGCAGCTATCGGGTGGGTGACATTCAGTACTTC	CSYRVGDIQYF
TRBJ2-1	TRBD1	few	TRBV29-1	TGCAGCGCCAGGGGACAGGGTGGAAATGAGCAGTTCTTC	CSARGQGGNEQFF
TRBJ2-3	-	few	TRBV5-4	TGTGCCAGCAGCTTGGAGCTGGACACAGATACGCAGTATTTT	CASSLELDTDTQYF
TRBJ1-4	TRBD1	few	TRBV15	TGTGCCACCAGCAGAGAGAGACAGGGGGCAACTAATGAAAAACTGTTTTTT	CATSRERQGATNEKLFF
TRBJ2-5	-	-	TRBV7-9	TGTGCCAGCAGCCGCGGGACCGCCGAAGAGACCCAGTACTTC	CASSRGTAEETQYF
TRBJ2-1	-	-	TRBV28	TGTGCCAGCAGAGGACAGATTAATGAGCAGTTCTTC	CASRGQINEQFF
TRBJ2-5	TRBD2	-	TRBV27	TGTGCCAGCAGTTTCGGGCGGGGGGGTGCAGAGACCCAGTACTTC	CASSFGRGGAETQYF
TRBJ1-2	-	-	TRBV27	TGTGCCAGCAGTCCCACTCCGTCCGCTAACTATGGCTACACCTTC	CASSPTPSANYGYTF
TRBJ1-3	-	-	TRBV9	TGTGCCAGCAGCGCATCTGGAAACACCATATATTTT	CASSASGNTIYF
TRBJ1-1	-	-	TRBV30	TGTGCCTGGAGTTTCTCGCAGGGGACTCCAACTGAAGCTTTCTTT	CAWSFSQGTPTEAFF
TRBJ2-1	TRBD1	-	TRBV4-2	TGTGCCAGCAGCCACGGACAGGGCCTAAATGAGCAGTTCTTC	CASSHGQGLNEQFF
TRBJ2-7	-	few	TRBV4-3	TGCGCCAGCAGCCAAGATCCGGGGTGGGGTTACGAGCAGTACTTC	CASSQDPGWGYEQYF
TRBJ2-5	TRBD2	-	TRBV9	TGTGCCAGCAGCGTACGCGGGAGGCAAGAGACCCAGTACTTC	CASSVRGRQETQYF
TRBJ2-1	-	few	TRBV13	TGTGCCAGCAGCTTCGGCCGCAATGAGCAGTTCTTC	CASSFGRNEQFF
TRBJ2-2	-	-	TRBV25-1	TGTCCTGCACCGGTTTGGCCCCCACCCGGGGAGCTGTTTTTT	CPAPVWPPPGELFF
TRBJ2-7	TRBD1	-	TRBV7-2	TGTGCCAGCAGCTTGGGCAGGGGGCCATTATACTCCTACGAGCAGTACTTC	CASSLGRGPLYSYEQYF
TRBJ2-5	TRBD2	-	TRBV7-3	TGTGCCAGCAGCTTAACGGGGACTAGCTTGATAGAGACCCAGTACTTC	CASSLTGTSLIETQYF
TRBJ1-5	-	few	TRBV6-5	TGTGCCAGCAGTCCCGACAGCAATCAGCCCCAGCATTTT	CASSPDSNQPQHF
TRBJ1-2	TRBD1	-	TRBV20-1	TGCAGTGCTAGGGACAGGAAGGGCTACACCTTC	CSARDRKGYTF
TRBJ2-3	-	few	TRBV29-1	TGCAGCGTTGAAGAATTCCCTAGCGGCACAGATACGCAGTATTTT	CSVEEFPSGTDTQYF
TRBJ2-7	-	-	TRBV7-3	TGTGCCAGCAGCTTAATCGCAGGGCCCTACGAGCAGTACTTC	CASSLIAGPYEQYF
TRBJ2-1	TRBD2	-	TRBV4-3	TGCGCCAGCAGCCGGCTAGCGGGGGGGCTCAATGAGCAGTTCTTC	CASSRLAGGLNEQFF